Following are 29 T cell receptor beta chains from one sample sequenced in a study of early T cells in non-severe SARS-CoV-2 infection (dated by TCRdb to the early 2020s). Library construction relied on 5' RACE. The reads were generated on a NextSeq 500. Starting from the raw public reads, TCRdb applied fastp trimming at Q25, assembled clones with MiXCR and retained in-frame beta chains. Each record represents a unique CDR3 protein, reported with the most common genes and DNA among its rows. The sample table records 60,000 to 75,000 distinct CDR3 sequences; 10% to 15% of these occur just once. Of the sample, over 1.1% falls within the top ten clones. This specimen was whole blood, taken at baseline. Receptors were obtained from an adult who was a healthcare worker with PCR-confirmed SARS-CoV-2 infection or an uninfected control (not recorded which).

The chain has TRBV12-5 and TRBJ2-7; the match to TRBD1 covers 11 bases. V gave up 2 bases and J gave up 3 bases; unmatched junction bases: 6. Germline CDR1 and CDR2: LGHNT and FRNRAP. The CDR3 sequence is 16 residues long. The CDR3 loop reads CASGLRSGQGDYEQYF. DNA of the CDR3: TGTGCTAGTGGTTTGCGTTCGGGACAGGGGGACTACGAGCAGTACTTC.

This clonotype was found many times. V and J are TRBV12-3 or TRBV12-4 and TRBJ1-5; D is possibly TRBD1 (5 bases). Between the trimmed V and J ends, which lost 5 bases and 1 base, there was a span of 12 bases. The CDR3 extends over 15 amino acids. CDR3 in amino acids: CASSAGLGSNQPQHF. The CDR3 region has the DNA TGTGCCAGCAGTGCGGGACTTGGGAGCAATCAGCCCCAGCATTTT.

This clonotype was recorded many times. The V gene is TRBV20-1, the J gene TRBJ1-2, with a weak D call TRBD1 (6 bases). Germline V gene sequence: CDR1 DFQATT, CDR2 SNEGSKA (reference sequence). Trimming removed 5 bases from V and 4 bases from J, with 11 bases in between. The CDR3 has 12 amino acids. For the CDR3, the DNA is TGCAGTGCTCCCACAGGGAGCTATGGCTACACCTTC. Translated, it gives CSAPTGSYGYTF.

This clonotype was detected ten times or more. The J gene is TRBJ2-7, the V gene TRBV7-6; D is possibly TRBD2 (6 bases). This CDR3 comprises 12 residues. CDR1 is SGHVS and CDR2 is FNYEAQ in the germline V gene. Between the trimmed V and J ends, which lost 5 bases and 6 bases, there was a span of 11 bases. The CDR3 here is CASSPAGGEQYF. CDR3 nucleotides: TGTGCCAGCAGCCCAGCCGGGGGCGAGCAGTACTTC.

This clonotype was seen many times. The chain recombines TRBV6-2 or TRBV6-3 with TRBJ2-1; 7 bases agree with TRBD2. CDR3 size: 12 residues. V dropped 5 bases and J dropped 14; count of bases not matched to a gene: 9. Germline V CDR1 and CDR2: MNHEY, SVGEGT. The CDR3 DNA follows: TGTGCCAGCAGTACTCCCCGAGGACTAGAGTTCTTC. Translation gives CASSTPRGLEFF.

This chain uses TRBV7-9 with TRBJ2-7, with a weak D call TRBD2 (5 bases). Trimming removed 0 bases at V and 6 bases at J, with 9 bases between. The germline V gene has CDR1 SEHNR and CDR2 FQNEAQ (reference sequence). This CDR3 has 13 amino acids. CDR3 bases: TGTGCCAGCAGCTTAGCGGCCGGGGTCGAGCAGTACTTC. This gives the protein CASSLAAGVEQYF.

This clonotype showed up just a few times. The chain is built from TRBV27 and TRBJ1-5; D unclear. V was clipped by 0 bases and J by 5 bases, with 5 bases between them. The CDR3 extends over 13 amino acids. Germline CDR1 and CDR2: MNHEY and SMNVEV (reference sequence). The CDR3 spells CASSLSRDQPQHF. The CDR3 DNA follows: TGTGCCAGCAGTTTATCAAGAGATCAGCCCCAGCATTTT.

This clonotype has at least ten counts. The chain uses TRBV29-1 and TRBJ2-3; D gene ambiguous. The ends were cut back, 7 bases at V and 1 base at J, with 9 bases in the middle. Germline V lookup: CDR1 SQVTM, CDR2 ANQGSEA. The CDR3 extends over 12 amino acids. DNA for the CDR3: TGCAGCGCCCGGCCCGGCACAGATACGCAGTATTTT. Translation: CSARPGTDTQYF.

This clonotype was seen more than once but under ten times. The rearrangement uses TRBV7-6 and TRBJ2-2, with unresolved D. Germline CDR1 and CDR2: SGHVS and FNYEAQ. The CDR3 consists of 15 residues. Trimming took off 4 bases at V and 7 bases at J, with 16 bases between the two ends. CDR3 protein: CASSSGPVLYGELFF. In DNA form, the CDR3 reads TGTGCCAGCAGCTCCGGGCCAGTTCTATACGGGGAGCTGTTTTTT.

By share, this clonotype counts as medium-sized. The V call is TRBV6-1, the J call TRBJ2-7, with a possible D match to TRBD1 (6 bases). Looked up from germline, CDR1 is MNHNS and CDR2 is SASEGT. Trimming removed 6 bases at V and 0 bases at J, with 15 bases between. The CDR3 runs to 15 residues. Here the CDR3 reads CASSQDRTASYEQYF. The CDR3 DNA sequence: TGTGCCAGCAGCCAGGACAGAACGGCCTCCTACGAGCAGTACTTC.

The V and J genes are TRBV6-1 and TRBJ2-2; D tentatively reads TRBD1 or TRBD2 (5 bases each). There are 16 residues in the CDR3. Per germline, CDR1 MNHNS and CDR2 SASEGT. V lost 2 bases, J lost 2 bases, and 12 bases lay in between. As DNA, the CDR3 is TGTGCCAGCAGTGAAAGAGGGGACGTAAACACCGGGGAGCTGTTTTTT. Amino acids: CASSERGDVNTGELFF.

This clonotype was counted only a few times. CDR3 in DNA: TGTGCCAGCAGTCAGGGACAGGGAGGACCTTTCTCCTATAATTCACCCCTCCACTTT. Protein product: CASSQGQGGPFSYNSPLHF. The V call is TRBV12-3 or TRBV12-4, the J call TRBJ1-6; 9 bases align to TRBD1. V was clipped by 5 bases and J by 0 bases; unmatched bases: 11. CDR3 length: 19 amino acids.

The V call is TRBV20-1, the J call TRBJ1-1, with D perhaps matching TRBD1 (5 bases). V dropped 0 bases and J dropped 7 bases, with 18 bases sitting between them. The CDR3 has 15 amino acids. Germline loops: CDR1 DFQATT, CDR2 SNEGSKA (reference sequence). The CDR3 is CSARDWGVGGDEAFF. The CDR3 DNA sequence: TGCAGTGCTAGAGATTGGGGGGTAGGAGGTGATGAAGCTTTCTTT.

This clonotype was observed at least ten times. This sequence joins TRBV3-1 and TRBJ2-1; 10 nucleotides match TRBD2. The CDR3 runs 15 residues. J lost 9 bases, V lost 5 bases, and 10 bases had no gene match. Germline assignment: CDR1 LGHDT and CDR2 YNNKEL (reference sequence). The CDR3 is CASSARGAGGPEQFF. Written as DNA, the CDR3 is TGTGCCAGCAGCGCCCGAGGAGCGGGAGGGCCTGAGCAGTTCTTC.

This sequence joins TRBV28 and TRBJ2-7; no clear D gene. The CDR3 runs to 12 residues. The germline V gene encodes CDR1 MDHEN and CDR2 SYDVKM. V dropped 6 bases and J dropped 5 bases, with 11 bases sitting between them. As DNA, the CDR3 is TGTGCCAGCAGCCCCTATGGGGACGAGCAGTACTTC. Its translation is CASSPYGDEQYF.

This clonotype was counted a few times. V is TRBV19 and J is TRBJ2-4; D may be TRBD1 (6 bases). Germline CDR1 is LNHDA and CDR2 is SQIVND (reference sequence). The V gene lost 6 bases and the J gene lost 6 bases, with 21 bases spanning the gap. This CDR3 contains 16 residues. The DNA of the CDR3 is TGTGCCAGTAGGCCCCCTTGGGGGCCCTTCTTAAACATTCAGTACTTC. Encoded protein: CASRPPWGPFLNIQYF.

This chain links TRBV5-8 with TRBJ2-7, with 9 bases fitting TRBD1. The CDR3 is 16 residues long. The V gene's germline CDR1 is SGHTS and CDR2 YDEGEE. After removal of 4 bases from V and 0 bases from J, the junction contained 8 bases not matched to a gene. The CDR3 DNA reads TGTGCCAGCAGCCAGTCCCGGGACAGGGACTCCTACGAGCAGTACTTC. This codes for CASSQSRDRDSYEQYF.

This chain uses TRBV30 with TRBJ1-5, with a tentative D call TRBD1 (6 bases). Trimming shortened V by 1 base and J by 2 bases, and 6 bases separated the two germline ends. CDR1 is GTSNPN and CDR2 is SVGIG in the germline V gene (reference sequence). This CDR3 is 13 amino acids long. As DNA, the CDR3 is TGTGCCTGGAGTGGACAGGGCAATCAGCCCCAGCATTTT. Amino acid sequence: CAWSGQGNQPQHF.

The V and J genes are TRBV7-9 and TRBJ1-2; the match to TRBD1 covers 9 bases. Per the germline V gene, CDR1 is SEHNR and CDR2 is FQNEAQ (reference sequence). The length of the CDR3 is 14 residues. V shed 5 bases, J shed 8 bases, and the junction held 9 bases outside the gene matches. The CDR3 reads CASSPMEGQGGYTF. The DNA of the CDR3 is TGTGCCAGCAGCCCCATGGAAGGACAGGGGGGCTACACCTTC. Full variable domain (remainder filled in from reference TRBV7-9 and TRBJ1-2): DTGVSQNPRHKITKRGQNVTFRCDPISEHNRLYWYRQTLGQGPEFLTYFQNEAQLEKSRLLSDRFSAERPKGSFSTLEIQRTEQGDSAMYLCASSPMEGQGGYTFGSGTRLTVV.

V gene TRBV6-2 or TRBV6-3 combines with J gene TRBJ1-6; D may be TRBD1 (5 bases). Trimming left V 6 bases short and J 8 bases short, with 14 bases between. Germline V gene data show CDR1 as MNHEY and CDR2 as SVGEGT. This CDR3 spans 14 amino acids. The CDR3 reads CASSPVGPDSPLHF. The CDR3 DNA is TGTGCCAGCAGCCCCGTGGGACCTGATTCACCCCTCCACTTT.

V and J are TRBV19 and TRBJ2-2, with D possibly matching TRBD1 (6 bases). Germline CDR1 and CDR2: LNHDA and SQIVND (reference sequence). This CDR3 has 17 residues. V was pared by 1 base and J by 5 bases, with 17 bases between. CDR3 region: CASSIAMTLQGTGELFF. The CDR3 DNA follows: TGTGCCAGTAGTATAGCCATGACCCTCCAGGGGACCGGGGAGCTGTTTTTT. The full variable domain, rest sourced from reference TRBV19 and TRBJ2-2, is DGGITQSPKYLFRKEGQNVTLSCEQNLNHDAMYWYRQDPGQGLRLIYYSQIVNDFQKGDIAEGYSVSREKKESFPLTVTSAQKNPTAFYLCASSIAMTLQGTGELFFGEGSRLTVL.

The chain has TRBV12-3 or TRBV12-4 and TRBJ1-4; maybe TRBD1 (6 bases). The CDR3 has 15 amino acids. V gave up 7 bases and J gave up 5 bases, with 17 bases separating them. The CDR3 sequence is CASTRQTGMNEKLFF. CDR3 bases: TGTGCCAGCACGCGTCAGACAGGAATGAATGAAAAACTGTTTTTT.

This clonotype was found many times. The V gene is TRBV6-1, the J gene TRBJ2-7; D is uncertain. The CDR3 is made up of 15 amino acids. The germline CDR1 and CDR2 sequences are MNHNS and SASEGT. V was cut by 1 base and J by 4 bases, with 14 bases left in between. Written as DNA, the CDR3 is TGTGCCAGCAGTGAAGAAGGAGACGGAAGTTACGAGCAGTACTTC. Its translation: CASSEEGDGSYEQYF.

This clonotype was seen a handful of times. The chain couples TRBV28 to TRBJ2-1; TRBD2 is a possible D gene (5 bases). The V end lost 4 bases, the J end lost 7 bases, and 17 bases lay between the germline ends. The CDR3 runs to 15 residues. Germline V lookup: CDR1 MDHEN, CDR2 SYDVKM. CDR3 protein: CASSSPGSALNEQFF. CDR3 nucleotide sequence: TGTGCCAGCAGTTCTCCGGGAAGCGCCCTAAATGAGCAGTTCTTC.

The gene calls are TRBV3-2 and TRBJ2-2; the D segment call TRBD2 is taken from the table without a DNA check. TRBV3-2 is deemed a pseudogene. The CDR3 totals 16 residues. The chain's CDR3 is CASSQNLAANTGELFF. CDR3 DNA sequence: TGTGCCAGCAGCCAAAACCTAGCGGCGAACACCGGGGAGCTGTTTTTT.

The chain recombines TRBV10-3 with TRBJ2-1; 11 bases fit TRBD1. Germline CDR1 reads ENHRY; CDR2 reads SYGVKD. This CDR3 is 15 amino acids long. Trimming took 3 bases from V and 8 from J; bases not matched to a gene: 6. The CDR3 sequence: CAISDPGQGGYEQFF. The CDR3 DNA reads TGTGCCATCAGTGACCCGGGACAGGGGGGGTATGAGCAGTTCTTC.

The table lists this clonotype with many counts. The CDR3 DNA is TGTGCCAGCAGCCCTTCTAGCGCGTACAATGAGCAGTTCTTC. Translation: CASSPSSAYNEQFF. V usage is TRBV7-8 and J usage is TRBJ2-1; a weak D match, TRBD2 (6 bases). CDR3 length: 14 amino acids. With 5 bases removed from V and 4 bases from J, the gap between germline ends came to 12 bases. CDR1 is SGHVS and CDR2 is FQNEAQ in the germline V gene.

The chain uses TRBV27 and TRBJ2-1, with D possibly TRBD2 on 6 matching bases. Germline CDR1 and CDR2: MNHEY and SMNVEV (reference sequence). The CDR3 covers 12 residues. V lost 5 bases and J 8 bases, leaving 10 bases between the germline ends. The CDR3 protein is CASSIGGDEQFF. The CDR3 region has the DNA TGTGCCAGCAGTATCGGGGGAGATGAGCAGTTCTTC.

This clonotype was counted between two and nine times. V gene TRBV14 combines with J gene TRBJ2-1; TRBD2 aligns across 9 bases. This CDR3 has 17 amino acids. Germline V lookup: CDR1 SGHDN, CDR2 FVKESK. Trimming at V came to 0 bases and at J to 11 bases, leaving 14 bases not matched to a gene. CDR3 loop: CASSQDRSLAGAYQQFF. The CDR3 nucleotides are TGTGCCAGCAGCCAAGATCGATCTTTAGCGGGAGCATATCAGCAGTTCTTC.